Below, 20 T cell receptor beta chains from the same sample are listed, as sequenced in a study of OX40 agonist ivuxolimab in advanced cancers. Measured with immunoSEQ multiplex PCR; TCRdb has only the in-frame clones, and not every one. The sample gives over 55,000 clones, less than 90% of which show up once; 0.78% is in the top ten. Material: CD4+ or CD8+ T cells sorted from blood, obtained in a trial of the OX40 agonist ivuxolimab. These receptors were obtained from an adult with an advanced solid tumor such as melanoma, head and neck, liver or kidney cancer.

J is TRBJ2-7 and V is TRBV28, with TRBD1 identical over 9 bases. With 6 bases clipped from V and 3 bases from J, the junction kept 9 bases outside the gene matches. CDR1 is MDHEN and CDR2 is SYDVKM in the germline V gene. The CDR3 covers 15 residues. CDR3 sequence: CASSPQGASVYEQYF. The CDR3, as DNA: TGTGCCAGCAGCCCACAGGGGGCTTCTGTCTACGAGCAGTACTTC.

The CDR3 nucleotides are TGTGCCAGCAGTTTAGCTGGGGTTCCAGAGACCCAGTACTTC. It codes for CASSLAGVPETQYF. The V and J genes are TRBV27 and TRBJ2-5; D is ambiguous. Trimming took 2 bases from V and 4 from J, leaving 11 bases between them. CDR1 and CDR2 from the germline V gene are MNHEY and SMNVEV (reference sequence). This CDR3 has 14 residues.

This clone was counted a single time. This chain links TRBV6-4 with TRBJ2-2; perhaps TRBD1 as D (6 bases). The germline CDR1 and CDR2 sequences are MRHNA and SNTAGT. The CDR3 covers 14 residues. The V and J ends lost 5 bases and 1 base respectively, with 8 bases between them. CDR3 in DNA: TGTGCCAGCAGTCTGACAGGGAACACCGGGGAGCTGTTTTTT. It yields the protein CASSLTGNTGELFF.

This chain joins TRBV7-6 and TRBJ2-5, with D hard to call. Germline CDR1 and CDR2: SGHVS and FNYEAQ. The CDR3 spans 13 residues. The V gene lost 0 bases and the J gene lost 1 base, with 3 bases spanning the gap. The CDR3 here is CASSLALQETQYF. The CDR3 nucleotides read TGTGCCAGCAGCTTAGCCCTCCAAGAGACCCAGTACTTC. The full variable domain, its missing parts supplied by reference TRBV7-6 and TRBJ2-5, is GAGVSQSPRYKVTKRGQDVALRCDPISGHVSLYWYRQALGQGPEFLTYFNYEAQQDKSGLPNDRFSAERPEGSISTLTIQRTEQRDSAMYRCASSLALQETQYFGPGTRLLVL.

This rearrangement joins TRBV2 to TRBJ1-5; D unclear. The length of the CDR3 is 12 residues. Germline values: CDR1 SNHLY, CDR2 FYNNEI. Trimming took 1 base from V and 6 from J, leaving 4 bases between them. The CDR3 DNA is TGTGCCAGCAGTGAAGGGGGTCAGCCCCAGCATTTT. This sequence encodes CASSEGGQPQHF.

The genes are TRBV7-9 and TRBJ1-2; TRBD1 aligns across 7 bases. Germline V gene sequence: CDR1 SEHNR, CDR2 FQNEAQ (reference sequence). V gave up 5 bases and J gave up 5 bases; unmatched junction bases: 5. The length of the CDR3 is 13 residues. The CDR3 DNA reads as TGTGCCAGCAGCCAAACAGGGGAGTATGGCTACACCTTC. Encoded protein: CASSQTGEYGYTF.

The sample holds a few counts of this clone. The chain links TRBV6-1 to TRBJ1-5; D perhaps matches TRBD1 (6 bases). CDR3 length: 13 amino acids. The germline CDR1 and CDR2 sequences are MNHNS and SASEGT. The V and J ends lost 11 bases and 2 bases respectively, with 13 bases between them. CDR3 nucleotides: TGTGCCGTACAACAGGGTGGCAATCAGCCCCAGCATTTT. Amino acid sequence: CAVQQGGNQPQHF.

In its sample, this clone was seen a few times. The gene calls are TRBV2 and TRBJ1-1, with D unresolved. The CDR3 is made up of 12 amino acids. From germline, CDR1 is SNHLY and CDR2 FYNNEI. The ends were cut back, 8 bases at V and 6 bases at J, with 13 bases in the middle. The CDR3 loop is CASLSPRPEAFF. DNA for the CDR3: TGTGCCAGCCTATCTCCTCGGCCTGAAGCTTTCTTT.

This chain joins TRBV7-2 and TRBJ2-1, with D hard to call. Germline CDR1 reads SGHTA; CDR2 reads FQGNSA. Trimming stripped 3 bases from V and 7 bases from J, with 7 bases between. CDR3 length equals 12 residues. In DNA, the CDR3 is TGTGCCAGCAGCTTCTACTGGAATGAGCAGTTCTTC. It codes for CASSFYWNEQFF.

This chain connects TRBV21-1 to TRBJ1-1; the listed D gene, TRBD1, was not tested against the DNA. TRBV21-1 is an annotated pseudogene. The CDR3 length is 14 residues. The CDR3 DNA reads as TGTGCCAGCAGCGGACAGGGAGAGGGCACTGAAGCTTTCTTT. This sequence encodes CASSGQGEGTEAFF.

The chain's CDR3 is CASSDRDISTPTQYF. The CDR3 nucleotides read TGTGCCAGCAGTGACCGGGACATCTCCACGCCGACCCAGTACTTC. This chain joins TRBV6-1 and TRBJ2-5; D is perhaps TRBD1 (6 bases). Germline loops: CDR1 MNHNS, CDR2 SASEGT. V was pared by 3 bases and J by 7 bases, with 18 bases between. CDR3 length equals 15 residues.

The rearrangement joins TRBV7-9 to TRBJ2-3; D is undetermined. V shed 2 bases and J shed 0 bases, with 6 bases lying between them. This CDR3 is 14 amino acids long. CDR1 SEHNR and CDR2 FQNEAQ come from the germline V gene (reference sequence). The CDR3, as DNA: TGTGCCAGCAGCTTAACGGCTAGCACAGATACGCAGTATTTT. Translation: CASSLTASTDTQYF.

This clone was found once. The chain has TRBV7-3 and TRBJ2-5, with D maybe TRBD2 (6 bases). The CDR3 is made up of 13 amino acids. Germline values: CDR1 SGHTA, CDR2 FQGTGA. The germline V and J ends were trimmed by 2 bases and 7 bases, with 11 bases remaining between them. The CDR3 loop is CASSLGPEGTQYF. The CDR3 nucleotides read TGTGCCAGCAGCTTAGGGCCGGAGGGGACCCAGTACTTC.

This chain links TRBV7-2 with TRBJ1-2; 8 bases align to TRBD1. The length of the CDR3 is 12 residues. CDR1 and CDR2 (germline): SGHTA, FQGNSA. The V gene end was trimmed by 6 bases and the J gene end by 4 bases; junction bases not matched to a gene: 1. The CDR3 bases are TGTGCCAGCAGTGGACAGGGCTATGGCTACACCTTC. Its protein product is CASSGQGYGYTF.

The chain joins TRBV11-1 to TRBJ2-7, with 9 bases matching TRBD1. The germline V gene has CDR1 SGHAT and CDR2 FQDESV (reference sequence). V shed 5 bases and J 3 bases; nucleotides not matched to a gene: 8. CDR3 length: 15 residues. The CDR3 reads CASSRGQGDYYEQYF. As DNA, the CDR3 is TGTGCCAGCAGCCGGGGACAGGGAGATTACTACGAGCAGTACTTC.

The chain couples TRBV28 to TRBJ1-5; a possible D gene is TRBD1 (5 bases). Trimming removed 2 bases at V and 4 bases at J, with 12 bases between. The CDR3 runs to 15 residues. Germline values: CDR1 MDHEN, CDR2 SYDVKM. CDR3 loop: CASSLRGGSNQPQHF. The CDR3 nucleotides are TGTGCCAGCAGTTTACGCGGGGGGTCAAATCAGCCCCAGCATTTT.

The gene calls are TRBV5-6 and TRBJ1-1, with 7 bases identical to TRBD1. Unmatched junction bases numbered 16, after V lost 8 bases and J lost 9 bases. Germline V gene lookup returns CDR1 SGHDT and CDR2 YYEEEE. CDR3 length equals 14 residues. The CDR3 coding sequence is TGTGCCAGTACACTAAATATAAGGACAGGCCAAGCTTTCTTT. Its protein product is CASTLNIRTGQAFF.

This clone was seen once. The chain employs TRBV25-1 and TRBJ2-1; no clear D. V was pared by 7 bases and J by 5 bases, with 15 bases between. This CDR3 is 14 amino acids long. From germline, CDR1 is MGHDK and CDR2 SYGVNS. CDR3 sequence reads: CASIFPRTDNEQFF. CDR3 nucleotide sequence: TGTGCCAGCATTTTCCCCCGAACGGACAATGAGCAGTTCTTC.

This chain links TRBV11-2 with TRBJ1-1; D is possibly TRBD1 (5 bases). Germline V gene lookup returns CDR1 SGHAT and CDR2 FQNNGV. The CDR3 spans 13 residues. Trimming removed 1 base at V and 8 bases at J, with 11 bases between. The CDR3 bases are TGTGCCAGCAGCTTAGCCAGGGTCGGAGAAGCTTTCTTT. Protein sequence: CASSLARVGEAFF.

The V and J genes are TRBV5-1 and TRBJ2-1; 10 nucleotides agree with TRBD1. The CDR3 contains 14 residues. Germline trimming cut 1 base from V and 6 bases from J; bases unmatched to any gene: 1. Germline loops: CDR1 SGHRS, CDR2 YFSETQ. The CDR3 here is CASSLRDRGNEQFF. CDR3 nucleotides: TGCGCCAGCAGCTTGAGGGACAGGGGCAATGAGCAGTTCTTC.